This TCR beta chain stems from a study of PD-L1 blockade in urothelial cancer. On the study more broadly: Blood analyses occurred 3 weeks (second dose) and 6 weeks post treatment start.

TCRdb's table, derived via immunoSEQ multiplex PCR, lists solely in-frame clones and lacks some. The sample has fewer than 35,000 clones; around 86% are singletons. Locally advanced or metastatic urothelial carcinoma affected all patients. Trimming removed 3 bases at V and 0 bases at J, with 15 bases between. Germline V CDR1 and CDR2: LNHDA, SQIVND (reference sequence). The CDR3 spans 17 residues. The sequences come from PBMCs, collected around atezolizumab (anti-PD-L1) treatment. The chain combines TRBV19 with TRBJ1-3; D gene unclear. This sequence originates from a man between 50 and 59 years old with urothelial cancer. The chain's CDR3 is CASSIGLQVTSGNTIYF. As DNA, the CDR3 is TGTGCCAGTAGTATCGGACTTCAAGTCACCTCTGGAAACACCATATATTTT.